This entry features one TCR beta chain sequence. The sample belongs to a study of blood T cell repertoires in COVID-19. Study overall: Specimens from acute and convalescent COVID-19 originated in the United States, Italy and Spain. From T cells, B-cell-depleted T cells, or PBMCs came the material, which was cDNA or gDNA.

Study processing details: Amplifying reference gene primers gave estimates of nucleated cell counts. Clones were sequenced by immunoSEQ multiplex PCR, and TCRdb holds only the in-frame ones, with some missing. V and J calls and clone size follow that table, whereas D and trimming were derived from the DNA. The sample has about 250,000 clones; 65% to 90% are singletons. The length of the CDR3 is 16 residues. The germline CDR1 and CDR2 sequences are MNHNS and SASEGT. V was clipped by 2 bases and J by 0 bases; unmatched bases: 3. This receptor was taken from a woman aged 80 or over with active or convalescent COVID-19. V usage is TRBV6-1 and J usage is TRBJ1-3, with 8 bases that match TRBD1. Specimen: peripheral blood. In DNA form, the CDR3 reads TGTGCCAGCAGTGAACAGGGGGCGGTCTCTGGAAACACCATATATTTT. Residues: CASSEQGAVSGNTIYF.